This T cell receptor (beta chain) was sequenced in a study of CD8 T cells in Susac syndrome. Germline V gene lookup returns CDR1 GTSNPN and CDR2 SVGIG (reference sequence). CDR3 length equals 15 residues. V was clipped by 4 bases and J by 2 bases, with 16 bases between them. RNA was extracted with the RNeasy kit, and a quantity of about 0.45 to 1 ug was reverse transcribed using random hexamers. Amplification of TCR beta CDR3 spanned 54 Vbeta and 13 Jbeta via immunoSEQ multiplex PCR. TCRdb reanalysed the immunoSEQ multiplex PCR reads using MiXCR and keeps one entry per CDR3 protein. The table lists about 200,000 distinct CDR3 sequences, around 96% of them singletons. In contrast to the negatively isolated CD8+ and CD4+ T cells, TEMRA cells were FACS-enriched.

The source of this sequence is a human donor with multiple sclerosis. Sequenced: CD4+ T cells from PBMCs. This sequence joins TRBV30 and TRBJ2-3; TRBD1 is a possible D gene (6 bases). CDR3 region: CAWKVPRGATDTQYF. As DNA, the CDR3 is TGTGCCTGGAAGGTCCCCAGGGGAGCCACAGATACGCAGTATTTT.